A selection of T cell receptor beta chains follows, all from one sample in a study of CD8 T cells in ankylosing spondylitis. TCRdb itself ran the 5' RACE reads through MiXCR, one entry per CDR3 protein. The sample records approximately 540,000 distinct CDR3 sequences, about an eighth being singletons. Sequences were obtained from blood, either unsorted or a sorted T cell fraction (not recorded which). The receptors shown here come from a male donor with ankylosing spondylitis. The CDR3 runs from the conserved cysteine through the conserved F or W. Each record gives: V gene, CDR3 length, clone size, D gene, J gene, CDR3 DNA, CDR3 protein. A D gene is named only where the DNA matches it firmly. For some rows the clone size is stated as once, few or many, or as a class when expanded; others skip it.

TRBV5-5	15	few	NA	TRBJ2-1	TGTGCCAGCAGCTTGCTTCAGGGACCCTACAATGAGCAGTTCTTC	CASSLLQGPYNEQFF
TRBV20-1	13	NA	TRBD2	TRBJ2-3	TGCAGTCTTAGCGGGAGTGGTACAGATACGCAGTATTTT	CSLSGSGTDTQYF
TRBV12-3/TRBV12-4	16	many	NA	TRBJ1-2	TGTGCCAGCAGTTTTGCCGGAAATCAAGCTAACTATGGCTACACCTTC	CASSFAGNQANYGYTF
TRBV3-1	17	few	TRBD2	TRBJ2-1	TGTGCCAGCAGACTTAGGACTAGCGGCTCTAAAGGGAGTGAGCAGTTCTTC	CASRLRTSGSKGSEQFF
TRBV5-1	15	NA	TRBD2	TRBJ2-1	TGCGCCAGCAGCGAACTAGCGGGAGAGCTCAATGAGCAGTTCTTC	CASSELAGELNEQFF
TRBV24-1	18	once	TRBD2	TRBJ2-3	TGTGCCACCAGTGATCGGAACCCGACTAGCGGGAGCCTAGATACGCAGTATTTT	CATSDRNPTSGSLDTQYF
TRBV18	16	NA	NA	TRBJ2-2	TGTGCCAGCTCACCCATGACAGTGCTAAACACCGGGGAGCTGTTTTTT	CASSPMTVLNTGELFF
TRBV11-3	13	few	NA	TRBJ1-1	TGTGCCAGCAGCTTCGGGGGGGATCGTCAAGCTTTCTTT	CASSFGGDRQAFF
TRBV7-8	11	few	NA	TRBJ2-5	TGTGCCAGCTTCCTCGGGGAGACCCAGTACTTC	CASFLGETQYF
TRBV5-1	11	NA	NA	TRBJ2-1	TGCGCCAGCAGATTCGGGGATGAGCAGTTCTTC	CASRFGDEQFF
TRBV19	13	few	NA	TRBJ2-2	TGTGCCAGTGGCTCTGGGGACACCGGGGAGCTGTTTTTT	CASGSGDTGELFF
TRBV4-1	15	few	TRBD2	TRBJ2-1	TGCGCCAGCAGCCAAGATTCTTCCCGCGGGAGAGAGCAGTTCTTC	CASSQDSSRGREQFF
TRBV21-1	14	NA	NA	TRBJ2-1	TGTGCCAGCAGCAAAGTAGGACTCAACAATGAGCAGTTCTTC	CASSKVGLNNEQFF
TRBV27	16	few	TRBD1	TRBJ2-2	TGTGCCAGCAGTTTCAAAGGGACAGGGTCCACCGGGGAGCTGTTTTTT	CASSFKGTGSTGELFF
TRBV21-1	13	once	NA	TRBJ1-1	TGTGCCAGCAGCAAAAAGGCGATCACTGAAGCTTTCTTT	CASSKKAITEAFF
TRBV29-1	13	NA	TRBD1	TRBJ1-1	TGCAGCGTTTGGACAGGGATCAACACTGAAGCTTTCTTT	CSVWTGINTEAFF
TRBV6-5	15	many	TRBD1	TRBJ1-2	TGTGCCAGCAGTTACACCGGGACAGCCACGGATGGCTACACCTTC	CASSYTGTATDGYTF
TRBV7-9	13	few	NA	TRBJ2-1	TGTGCCAGCAGTTCCCGCGCGGACAATGAGCAGTTCTTC	CASSSRADNEQFF
TRBV10-1	15	few	TRBD2	TRBJ2-1	TGCGCCAGCAGTGATGTCGGGGGGGGGTTGGATGAGCAGTTCTTC	CASSDVGGGLDEQFF
TRBV6-1	15	few	NA	TRBJ1-5	TGTGCCAGCAGTGATACCGGGGCTAGCAATCAGCCCCAGCATTTT	CASSDTGASNQPQHF
TRBV5-1	14	few	TRBD1	TRBJ2-1	TGCGCCAGCAGTGGGGGACAGTCCTACAATGAGCAGTTCTTC	CASSGGQSYNEQFF
TRBV25-1	16	few	NA	TRBJ2-3	TGTGCCAGCAGTGACAGACCGGGCCTTAGCACAGATACGCAGTATTTT	CASSDRPGLSTDTQYF
TRBV20-1	14	NA	TRBD2	TRBJ2-5	TGCAGTGCTAGCTGGCGGGAGGCTGGAGAGACCCAGTACTTC	CSASWREAGETQYF
TRBV29-1	11	many	NA	TRBJ2-5	TGCAGCATCCGGCTTCAAGAGACCCAGTACTTC	CSIRLQETQYF
TRBV5-1	18	few	TRBD2	TRBJ2-7	TGCGCCAGCAGCTTGGGTGGGACTAGCGGGACCTTCTCCTACGAGCAGTACTTC	CASSLGGTSGTFSYEQYF
TRBV7-2	16	NA	NA	TRBJ2-2	TGTGCCAGCAGCTATGACAGCCTAGCGAGCACCGGGGAGCTGTTTTTT	CASSYDSLASTGELFF
TRBV5-1	14	NA	NA	TRBJ2-5	TGCGCCAGCACCCGGGGGGCCCAAGAAGAGACCCAGTACTTC	CASTRGAQEETQYF
TRBV2	15	few	TRBD1	TRBJ1-5	TGTGCCAGCAGTGATGTCGGACAGGACAATCAGCCCCAGCATTTT	CASSDVGQDNQPQHF
TRBV24-1	13	many	NA	TRBJ2-3	TGTGCCACCAGTGATCCCGGGACAGATACGCAGTATTTT	CATSDPGTDTQYF
TRBV27	15	NA	NA	TRBJ1-2	TGTGCCAGCAGTTTATACCCCGGGGGTGGCTATGGCTACACCTTC	CASSLYPGGGYGYTF
TRBV29-1	12	many	NA	TRBJ2-2	TGCAGCGTTGAAGATAATAGACGGGAGCTGTTTTTT	CSVEDNRRELFF
TRBV6-2/TRBV6-3	16	few	NA	TRBJ2-5	TGTGCCAGCACCGACTTGGCAGACAAATCCCAAGAGACCCAGTACTTC	CASTDLADKSQETQYF
TRBV7-9	16	NA	NA	TRBJ2-1	TGTGCCAGCAGCCCCTACTTTTGGAGGTCCTACAATGAGCAGTTCTTC	CASSPYFWRSYNEQFF
TRBV7-2	14	NA	NA	TRBJ2-5	TGTGCCAGCAGCCCCGATACAGGGAGAGAGACCCAGTACTTC	CASSPDTGRETQYF
TRBV15	16	NA	NA	TRBJ1-3	TGTGCCACCAGCAGAGATGTAGATATCTCTGGAAACACCATATATTTT	CATSRDVDISGNTIYF
TRBV7-2	15	many	NA	TRBJ2-7	TGTGCCAGCAGCTTAGAATCGAGGTTTGCGTACGAGCAGTACTTC	CASSLESRFAYEQYF
TRBV7-6	13	few	NA	TRBJ1-2	TGTGCCAGCAGCCCTAGGGGGGCGAGCGGCTACACCTTC	CASSPRGASGYTF
TRBV18	17	few	NA	TRBJ1-6	TGTGCCAGCTCACCCCGACTCGGGGGCAACTATAATTCACCCCTCCACTTT	CASSPRLGGNYNSPLHF
TRBV6-5	14	few	NA	TRBJ1-2	TGTGCCAGCAGTACTCTCCCCTCTAACTATGGCTACACCTTC	CASSTLPSNYGYTF
TRBV29-1	12	few	NA	TRBJ1-1	TGCAGCGTTGAAGATCGCTCAGCAAGGGCTTTCTTT	CSVEDRSARAFF
TRBV5-1	16	many	TRBD2	TRBJ2-5	TGCGCCAGCAGCTTGGAGGCTAGCGGGGGCCAAGAGACCCAGTACTTC	CASSLEASGGQETQYF
TRBV20-1	16	few	TRBD2	TRBJ2-5	TGCAGTGCTAGAGGCGCTAGCGGGAGAGTTGGAGAGACCCAGTACTTC	CSARGASGRVGETQYF
TRBV6-4	14	many	NA	TRBJ2-1	TGTGCCAGCAGTGACACGGCCACCAACAATGAGCAGTTCTTC	CASSDTATNNEQFF
TRBV20-1	15	NA	NA	TRBJ1-6	TGCAGTGCTAGGGGCGGTACGGACGGTAATTCACCCCTCCACTTT	CSARGGTDGNSPLHF
TRBV20-1	13	few	TRBD1	TRBJ1-1	TGCAGTGCCAGAAGACAGGGAAACACTGAAGCTTTCTTT	CSARRQGNTEAFF
TRBV11-2	13	NA	NA	TRBJ2-7	TGTGCCAGCAGTGTCCAGGTCTCCTACGAGCAGTACTTC	CASSVQVSYEQYF
TRBV7-9	15	few	TRBD2	TRBJ2-1	TGTGCCAGCAGCCATCAGCCCAGCGGGGGAAATGAGCAGTTCTTC	CASSHQPSGGNEQFF
TRBV20-1	14	once	TRBD1	TRBJ1-5	TGCAGTGCCAGAGCCGGGACAGAGTACCAGCCCCAGCATTTT	CSARAGTEYQPQHF